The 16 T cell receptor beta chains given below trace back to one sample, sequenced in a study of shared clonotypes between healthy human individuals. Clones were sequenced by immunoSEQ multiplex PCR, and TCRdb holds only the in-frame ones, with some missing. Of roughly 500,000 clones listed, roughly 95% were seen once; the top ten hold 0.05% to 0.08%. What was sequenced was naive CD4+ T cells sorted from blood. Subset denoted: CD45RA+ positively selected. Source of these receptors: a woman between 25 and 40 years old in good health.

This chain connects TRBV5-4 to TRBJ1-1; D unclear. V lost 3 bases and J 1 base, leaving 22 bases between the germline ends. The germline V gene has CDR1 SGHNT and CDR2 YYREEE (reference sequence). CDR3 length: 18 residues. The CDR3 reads CASSSGMDGLLRNTEAFF. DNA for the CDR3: TGTGCCAGCAGCTCGGGAATGGACGGCCTTTTAAGGAACACTGAAGCTTTCTTT.

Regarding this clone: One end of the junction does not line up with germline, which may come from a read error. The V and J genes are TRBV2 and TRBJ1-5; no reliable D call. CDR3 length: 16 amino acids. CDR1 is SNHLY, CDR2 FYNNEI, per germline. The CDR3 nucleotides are TGTGCCAGCACTGAACGTGCAGCATTTAGCAATCAGCCCCAGCATTTT. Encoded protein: CASTERAAFSNQPQHF.

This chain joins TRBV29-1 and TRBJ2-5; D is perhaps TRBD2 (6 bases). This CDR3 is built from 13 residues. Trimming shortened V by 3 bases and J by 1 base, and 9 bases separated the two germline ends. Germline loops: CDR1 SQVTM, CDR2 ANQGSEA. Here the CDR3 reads CSVEAGSQETQYF. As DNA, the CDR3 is TGCAGCGTTGAGGCGGGAAGCCAAGAGACCCAGTACTTC.

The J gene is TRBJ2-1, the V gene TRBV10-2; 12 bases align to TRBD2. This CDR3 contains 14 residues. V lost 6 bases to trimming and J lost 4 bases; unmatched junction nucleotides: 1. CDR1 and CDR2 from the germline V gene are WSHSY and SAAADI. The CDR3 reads CASRTSGSYNEQFF. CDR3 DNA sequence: TGCGCCAGCAGGACTAGCGGGAGTTACAATGAGCAGTTCTTC.

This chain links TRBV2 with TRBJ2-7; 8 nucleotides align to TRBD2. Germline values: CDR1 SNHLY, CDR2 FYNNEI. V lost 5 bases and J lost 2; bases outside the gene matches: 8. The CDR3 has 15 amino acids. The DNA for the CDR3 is TGTGCCAGCAGTAACATAGCGGGACGGACCTACGAGCAGTACTTC. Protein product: CASSNIAGRTYEQYF.

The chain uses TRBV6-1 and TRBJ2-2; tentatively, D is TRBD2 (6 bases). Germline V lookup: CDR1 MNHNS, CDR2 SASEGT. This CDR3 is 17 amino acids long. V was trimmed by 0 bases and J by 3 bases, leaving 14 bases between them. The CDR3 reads CASSEASVAGYTGELFF. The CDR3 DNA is TGTGCCAGCAGTGAAGCTTCTGTGGCGGGATACACCGGGGAGCTGTTTTTT.

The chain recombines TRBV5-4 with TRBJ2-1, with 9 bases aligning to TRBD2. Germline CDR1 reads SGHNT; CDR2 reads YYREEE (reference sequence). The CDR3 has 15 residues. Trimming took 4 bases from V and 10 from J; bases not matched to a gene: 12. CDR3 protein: CASSLGREGLLEQFF. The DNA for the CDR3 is TGTGCCAGCAGCCTGGGGCGGGAGGGTTTATTGGAGCAGTTCTTC.

The CDR3 DNA sequence: TGTGCCAGCAGCTTATTCTACAAGAGCCCGGGGGAAGGCTACACCTTC. Its translation: CASSLFYKSPGEGYTF. The V gene is TRBV7-2, the J gene TRBJ1-2, with D tentatively TRBD1 (5 bases). The CDR3 is 16 residues long. Germline V gene lookup returns CDR1 SGHTA and CDR2 FQGNSA. With 2 bases removed from V and 8 bases from J, the gap between germline ends came to 21 bases. Supplemented by reference TRBV7-2 and TRBJ1-2, the full variable domain reads GAGVSQSPSNKVTEKGKDVELRCDPISGHTALYWYRQSLGQGLEFLIYFQGNSAPDKSGLPSDRFSAERTGGSVSTLTIQRTQQEDSAVYLCASSLFYKSPGEGYTFGSGTRLTVV.

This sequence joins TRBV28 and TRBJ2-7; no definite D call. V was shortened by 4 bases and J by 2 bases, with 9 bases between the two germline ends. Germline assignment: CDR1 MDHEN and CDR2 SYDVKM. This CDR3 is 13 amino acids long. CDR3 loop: CASSWSGAYEQYF. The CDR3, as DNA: TGTGCCAGCAGTTGGTCAGGAGCCTACGAGCAGTACTTC.

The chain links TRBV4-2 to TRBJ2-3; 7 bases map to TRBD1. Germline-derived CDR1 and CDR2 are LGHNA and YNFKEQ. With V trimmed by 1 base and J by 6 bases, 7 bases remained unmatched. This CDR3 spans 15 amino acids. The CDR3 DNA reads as TGTGCCAGCAGCCAAGTAGGGGGCTTGGGGGATACGCAGTATTTT. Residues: CASSQVGGLGDTQYF.

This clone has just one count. The CDR3 nucleotides read TGTGCCAGCAGTGAACAGTGGGCCGGGGCCAACGTCCTGACTTTC. Translated, it gives CASSEQWAGANVLTF. This chain connects TRBV2 to TRBJ2-6, with no clear D. There are 15 residues in the CDR3. Looked up from germline, CDR1 is SNHLY and CDR2 is FYNNEI. V lost 2 bases to trimming and J lost 4 bases, with 9 bases between them.

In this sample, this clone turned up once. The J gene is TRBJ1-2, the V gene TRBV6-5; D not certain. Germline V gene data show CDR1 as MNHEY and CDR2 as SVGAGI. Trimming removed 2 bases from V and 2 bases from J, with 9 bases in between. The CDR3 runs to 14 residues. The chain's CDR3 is CASSYKYRNYGYTF. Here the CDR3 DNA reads TGTGCCAGCAGTTACAAGTACCGGAACTATGGCTACACCTTC.

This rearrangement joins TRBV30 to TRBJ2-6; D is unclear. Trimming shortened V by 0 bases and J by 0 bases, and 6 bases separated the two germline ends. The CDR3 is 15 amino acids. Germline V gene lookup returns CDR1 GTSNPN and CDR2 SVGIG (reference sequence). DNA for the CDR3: TGTGCCTGGAGTGTGGAGTTCTCTGGGGCCAACGTCCTGACTTTC. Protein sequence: CAWSVEFSGANVLTF.

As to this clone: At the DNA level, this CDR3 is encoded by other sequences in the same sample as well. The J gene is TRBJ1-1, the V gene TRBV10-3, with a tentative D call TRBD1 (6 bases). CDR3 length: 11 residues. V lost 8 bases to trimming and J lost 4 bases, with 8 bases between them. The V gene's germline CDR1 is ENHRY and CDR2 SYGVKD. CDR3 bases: TGTGCCATCGGAGGGGGCACTGAAGCTTTCTTT. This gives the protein CAIGGGTEAFF.

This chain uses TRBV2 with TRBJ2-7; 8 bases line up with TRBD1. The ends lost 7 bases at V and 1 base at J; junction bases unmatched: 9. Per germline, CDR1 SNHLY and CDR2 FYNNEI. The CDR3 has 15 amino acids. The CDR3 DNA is TGTGCCAGCAATAACGCGGGACAGGCTTCCTACGAGCAGTACTTC. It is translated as CASNNAGQASYEQYF.

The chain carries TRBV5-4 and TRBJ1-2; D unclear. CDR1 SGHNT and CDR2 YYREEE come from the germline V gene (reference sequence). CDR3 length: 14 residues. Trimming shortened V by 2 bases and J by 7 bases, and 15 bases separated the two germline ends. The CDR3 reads CASSFDPGVGGYTF. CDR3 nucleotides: TGTGCCAGCAGCTTTGACCCGGGTGTAGGTGGCTACACCTTC.